This T cell receptor beta chain was identified during a study of tumor and adjacent non-tumor tissue in lung cancer. The overall study: The patients, 9 to 11 men and a few women, were roughly 30 to 80 with stage I to III disease. Some 3.9 million productive TCRbeta reads were obtained per sample on average.

General study results and limits: Tumor repertoires had a smaller top 100 clone share than normal lung. Patients with more diverse tumor TCRs had worse survival.

The library came from three nested PCR rounds adapted from ARM-PCR protocols. TCRdb reprocessed the multiplex PCR reads via MiXCR and lists one record per CDR3 protein. The data hold roughly 76,000 distinct CDR3 sequences, with around 65% observed a single time. As regards this clonotype: The antigen is not known. Since the CDR3 does not end with the conserved phenylalanine or tryptophan, this likely comes from a read error.

The CDR3 contains 15 residues. Germline loops: CDR1 LGHNA, CDR2 YNFKEQ. Trimming took 3 bases from V and 8 from J; bases not matched to a gene: 5. RNA was extracted from bulk tissue without any cell sorting. The clonotype originates from a woman between 65 and 79 years old with non-small cell lung cancer. The chain employs TRBV4-2 and TRBJ2-1; 12 bases map to TRBD2. The source material was lung tumor tissue. This chain's CDR3 is CASSQMTSGGDEQFL. The CDR3 DNA follows: TGTGCCAGCAGCCAGATGACTAGCGGGGGTGATGAGCAGTTCTTA.